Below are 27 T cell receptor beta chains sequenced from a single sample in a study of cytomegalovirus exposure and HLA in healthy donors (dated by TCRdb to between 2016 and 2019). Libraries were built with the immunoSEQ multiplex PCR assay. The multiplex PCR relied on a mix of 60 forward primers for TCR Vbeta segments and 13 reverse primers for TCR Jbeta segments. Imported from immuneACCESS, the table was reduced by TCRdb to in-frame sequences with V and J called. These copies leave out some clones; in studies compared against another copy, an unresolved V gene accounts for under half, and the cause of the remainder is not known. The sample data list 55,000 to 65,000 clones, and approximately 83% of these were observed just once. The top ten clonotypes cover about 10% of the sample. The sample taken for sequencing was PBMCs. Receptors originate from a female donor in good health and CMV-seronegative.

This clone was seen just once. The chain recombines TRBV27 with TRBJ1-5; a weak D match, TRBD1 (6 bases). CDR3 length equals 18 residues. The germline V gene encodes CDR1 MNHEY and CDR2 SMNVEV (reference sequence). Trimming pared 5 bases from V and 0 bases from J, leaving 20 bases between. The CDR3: CASSAVAGTRYSNQPQHF. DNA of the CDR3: TGTGCCAGCAGTGCCGTGGCAGGGACACGGTATAGCAATCAGCCCCAGCATTTT.

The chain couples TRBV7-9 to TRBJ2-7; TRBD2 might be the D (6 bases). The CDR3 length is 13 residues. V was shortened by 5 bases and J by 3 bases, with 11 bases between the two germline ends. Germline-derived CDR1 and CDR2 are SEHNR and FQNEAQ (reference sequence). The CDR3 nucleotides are TGTGCCAGCAGCCCCGGAGGGAGCTACGAGCAGTACTTC. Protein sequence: CASSPGGSYEQYF.

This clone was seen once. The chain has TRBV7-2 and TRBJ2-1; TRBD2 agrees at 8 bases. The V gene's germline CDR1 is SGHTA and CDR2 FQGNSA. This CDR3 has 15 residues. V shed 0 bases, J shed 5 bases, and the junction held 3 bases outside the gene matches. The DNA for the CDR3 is TGTGCCAGCAGCTTAGCTAGCGGGGTAAACAATGAGCAGTTCTTC. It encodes CASSLASGVNNEQFF.

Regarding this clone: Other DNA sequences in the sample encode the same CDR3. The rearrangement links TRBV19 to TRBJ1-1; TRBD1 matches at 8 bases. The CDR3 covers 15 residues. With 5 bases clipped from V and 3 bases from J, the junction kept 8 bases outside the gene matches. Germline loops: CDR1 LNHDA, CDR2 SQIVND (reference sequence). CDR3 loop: CASSAGQGLDTEAFF. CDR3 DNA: TGTGCCAGTAGTGCCGGACAGGGTTTGGACACTGAAGCTTTCTTT.

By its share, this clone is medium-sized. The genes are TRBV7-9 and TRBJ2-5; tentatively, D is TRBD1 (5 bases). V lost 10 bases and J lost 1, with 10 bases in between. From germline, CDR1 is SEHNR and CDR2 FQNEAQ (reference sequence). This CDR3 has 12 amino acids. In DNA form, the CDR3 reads TGTGCCATGCAGGGATTCCAAGAGACCCAGTACTTC. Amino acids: CAMQGFQETQYF. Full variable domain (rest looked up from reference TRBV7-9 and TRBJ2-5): DTGVSQNPRHKITKRGQNVTFRCDPISEHNRLYWYRQTLGQGPEFLTYFQNEAQLEKSRLLSDRFSAERPKGSFSTLEIQRTEQGDSAMYLCAMQGFQETQYFGPGTRLLVL.

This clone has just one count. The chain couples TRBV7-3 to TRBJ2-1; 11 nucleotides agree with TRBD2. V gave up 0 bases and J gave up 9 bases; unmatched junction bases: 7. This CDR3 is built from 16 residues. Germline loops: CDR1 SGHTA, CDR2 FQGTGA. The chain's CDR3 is CASSLTGLAGGGEQFF. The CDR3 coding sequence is TGTGCCAGCAGCTTAACCGGGCTAGCGGGAGGTGGTGAGCAGTTCTTC.

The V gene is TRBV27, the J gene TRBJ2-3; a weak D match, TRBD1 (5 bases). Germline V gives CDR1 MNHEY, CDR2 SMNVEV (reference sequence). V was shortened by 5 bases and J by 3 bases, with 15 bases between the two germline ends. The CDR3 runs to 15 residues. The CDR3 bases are TGTGCCAGCAGTAATATCCTAAGGGGTACAGATACGCAGTATTTT. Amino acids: CASSNILRGTDTQYF.

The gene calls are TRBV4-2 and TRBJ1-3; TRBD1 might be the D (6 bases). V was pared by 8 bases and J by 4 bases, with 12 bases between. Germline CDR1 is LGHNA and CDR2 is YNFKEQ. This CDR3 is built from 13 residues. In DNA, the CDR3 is TGTGCCAGCCGAACAGGGTCCGGAAACACCATATATTTT. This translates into CASRTGSGNTIYF.

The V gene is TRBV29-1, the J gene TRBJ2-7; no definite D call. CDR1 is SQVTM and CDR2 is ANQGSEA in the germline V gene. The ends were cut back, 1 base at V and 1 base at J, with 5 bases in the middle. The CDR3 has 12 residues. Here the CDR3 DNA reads TGCAGCGTTGAAGGCAGGTCCTACGAGCAGTACTTC. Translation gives CSVEGRSYEQYF.

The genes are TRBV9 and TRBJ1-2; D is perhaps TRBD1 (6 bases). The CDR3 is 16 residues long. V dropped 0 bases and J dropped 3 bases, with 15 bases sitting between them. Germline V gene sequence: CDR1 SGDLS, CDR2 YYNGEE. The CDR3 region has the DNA TGTGCCAGCAGCGTAGCTGGGGCAGGGGATCACTATGGCTACACCTTC. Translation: CASSVAGAGDHYGYTF.

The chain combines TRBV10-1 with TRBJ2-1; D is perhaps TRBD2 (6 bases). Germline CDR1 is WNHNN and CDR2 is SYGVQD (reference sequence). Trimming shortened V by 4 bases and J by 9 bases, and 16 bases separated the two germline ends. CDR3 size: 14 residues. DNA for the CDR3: TGCGCCAGCAGTGCCCGACTAGTTGGCTCTGAGCAGTTCTTC. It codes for CASSARLVGSEQFF.

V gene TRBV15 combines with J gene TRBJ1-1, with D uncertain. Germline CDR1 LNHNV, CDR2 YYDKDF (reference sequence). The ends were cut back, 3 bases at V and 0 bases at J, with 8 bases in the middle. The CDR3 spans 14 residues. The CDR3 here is CATSSQTMNTEAFF. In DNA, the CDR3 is TGTGCCACCAGCAGCCAAACAATGAACACTGAAGCTTTCTTT.

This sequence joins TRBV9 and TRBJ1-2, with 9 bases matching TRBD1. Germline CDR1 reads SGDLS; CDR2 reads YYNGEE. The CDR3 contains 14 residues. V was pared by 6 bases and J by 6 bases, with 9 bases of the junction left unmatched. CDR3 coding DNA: TGTGCCAGCACCCGGGACAGGGTTGATCATGGCTACACCTTC. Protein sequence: CASTRDRVDHGYTF.

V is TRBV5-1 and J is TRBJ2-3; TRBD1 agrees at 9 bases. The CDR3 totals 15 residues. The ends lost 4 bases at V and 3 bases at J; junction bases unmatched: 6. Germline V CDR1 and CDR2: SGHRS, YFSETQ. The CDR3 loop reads CASSIRQGGTDTQYF. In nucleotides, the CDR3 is TGCGCCAGCAGCATCCGACAGGGGGGGACAGATACGCAGTATTTT.

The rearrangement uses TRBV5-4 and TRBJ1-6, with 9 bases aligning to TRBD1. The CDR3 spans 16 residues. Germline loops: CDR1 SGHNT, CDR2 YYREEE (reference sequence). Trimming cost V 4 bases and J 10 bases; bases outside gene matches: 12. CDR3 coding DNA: TGTGCCAGCAGCCCCAAGACAGGGGGGAGTAACTCACCCCTCCACTTT. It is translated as CASSPKTGGSNSPLHF.

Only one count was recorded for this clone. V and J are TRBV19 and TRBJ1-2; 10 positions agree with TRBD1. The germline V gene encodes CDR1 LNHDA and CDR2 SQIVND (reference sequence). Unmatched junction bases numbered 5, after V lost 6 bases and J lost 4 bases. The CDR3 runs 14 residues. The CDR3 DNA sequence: TGTGCCAGTAGGTCCGGGACAGGGGTCTATGGCTACACCTTC. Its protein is CASRSGTGVYGYTF.

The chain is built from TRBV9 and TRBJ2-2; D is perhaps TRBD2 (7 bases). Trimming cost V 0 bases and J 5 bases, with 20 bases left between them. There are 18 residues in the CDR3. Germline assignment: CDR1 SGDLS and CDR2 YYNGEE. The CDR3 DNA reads TGTGCCAGCAGCGTAGGGGGGCTAGCGGCCAGAAGAACCGGGGAGCTGTTTTTT. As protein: CASSVGGLAARRTGELFF.

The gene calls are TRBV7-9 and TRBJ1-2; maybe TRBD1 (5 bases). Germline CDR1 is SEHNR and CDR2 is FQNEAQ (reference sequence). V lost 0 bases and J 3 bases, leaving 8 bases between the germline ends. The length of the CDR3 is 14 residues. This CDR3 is CASSLAQAYYGYTF. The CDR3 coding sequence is TGTGCCAGCAGCTTAGCACAGGCGTACTATGGCTACACCTTC. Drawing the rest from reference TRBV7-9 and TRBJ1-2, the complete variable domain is DTGVSQNPRHKITKRGQNVTFRCDPISEHNRLYWYRQTLGQGPEFLTYFQNEAQLEKSRLLSDRFSAERPKGSFSTLEIQRTEQGDSAMYLCASSLAQAYYGYTFGSGTRLTVV.

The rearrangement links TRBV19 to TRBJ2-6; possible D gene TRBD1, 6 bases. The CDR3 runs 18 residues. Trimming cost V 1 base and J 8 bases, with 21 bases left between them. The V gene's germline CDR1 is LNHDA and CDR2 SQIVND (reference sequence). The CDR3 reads CASSIVGRGATKTNVLTF. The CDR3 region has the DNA TGTGCCAGTAGTATAGTGGGCAGGGGAGCAACTAAGACCAACGTCCTGACTTTC.

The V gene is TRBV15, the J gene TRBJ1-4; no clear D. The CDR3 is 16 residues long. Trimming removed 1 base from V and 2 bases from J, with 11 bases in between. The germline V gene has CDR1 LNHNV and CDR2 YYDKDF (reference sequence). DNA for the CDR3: TGTGCCACCAGCAGAGTTTATGTGCGGACTAATGAAAAACTGTTTTTT. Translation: CATSRVYVRTNEKLFF.

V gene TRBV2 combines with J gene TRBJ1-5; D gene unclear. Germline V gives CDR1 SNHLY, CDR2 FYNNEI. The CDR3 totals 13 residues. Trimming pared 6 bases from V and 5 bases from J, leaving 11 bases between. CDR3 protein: CASRAFQDQPQHF. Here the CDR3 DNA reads TGTGCCAGCAGGGCCTTCCAGGATCAGCCCCAGCATTTT.

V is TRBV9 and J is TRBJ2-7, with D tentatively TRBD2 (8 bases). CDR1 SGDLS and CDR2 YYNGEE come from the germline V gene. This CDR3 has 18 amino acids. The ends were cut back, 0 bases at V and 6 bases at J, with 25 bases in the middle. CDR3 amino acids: CASSVGGGGGRTSSEQYF. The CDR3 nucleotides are TGTGCCAGCAGCGTAGGGGGAGGGGGCGGGAGGACAAGTAGCGAGCAGTACTTC. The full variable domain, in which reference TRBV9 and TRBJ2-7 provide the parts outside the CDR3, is DSGVTQTPKHLITATGQRVTLRCSPRSGDLSVYWYQQSLDQGLQFLIQYYNGEERAKGNILERFSAQQFPDLHSELNLSSLELGDSALYFCASSVGGGGGRTSSEQYFGPGTRLTVT.

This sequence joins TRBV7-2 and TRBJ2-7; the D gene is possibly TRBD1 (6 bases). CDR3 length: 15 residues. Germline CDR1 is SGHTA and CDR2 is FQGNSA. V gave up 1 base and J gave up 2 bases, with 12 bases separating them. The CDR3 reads CASSLEVGAAYEQYF. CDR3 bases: TGTGCCAGCAGCTTAGAGGTGGGGGCGGCCTACGAGCAGTACTTC.

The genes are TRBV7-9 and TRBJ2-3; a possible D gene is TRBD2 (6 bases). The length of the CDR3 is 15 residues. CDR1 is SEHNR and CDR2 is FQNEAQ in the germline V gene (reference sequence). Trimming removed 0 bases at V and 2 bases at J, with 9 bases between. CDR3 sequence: CASSLAIADTDTQYF. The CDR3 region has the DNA TGTGCCAGCAGCTTAGCGATAGCGGACACAGATACGCAGTATTTT. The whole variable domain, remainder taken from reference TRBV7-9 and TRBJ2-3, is DTGVSQNPRHKITKRGQNVTFRCDPISEHNRLYWYRQTLGQGPEFLTYFQNEAQLEKSRLLSDRFSAERPKGSFSTLEIQRTEQGDSAMYLCASSLAIADTDTQYFGPGTRLTVL.

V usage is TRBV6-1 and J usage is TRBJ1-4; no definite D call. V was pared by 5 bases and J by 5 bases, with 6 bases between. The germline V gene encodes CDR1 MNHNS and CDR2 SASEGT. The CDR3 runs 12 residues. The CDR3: CASSLRNEKLFF. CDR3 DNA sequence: TGTGCCAGCAGTTTGCGAAATGAAAAACTGTTTTTT.

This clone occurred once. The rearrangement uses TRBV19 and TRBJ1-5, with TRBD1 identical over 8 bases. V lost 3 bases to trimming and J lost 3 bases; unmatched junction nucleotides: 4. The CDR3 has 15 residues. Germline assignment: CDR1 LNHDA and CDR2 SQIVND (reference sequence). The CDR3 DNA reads TGTGCCAGTAGTATGGGACAGGTCCCCAATCAGCCCCAGCATTTT. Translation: CASSMGQVPNQPQHF.

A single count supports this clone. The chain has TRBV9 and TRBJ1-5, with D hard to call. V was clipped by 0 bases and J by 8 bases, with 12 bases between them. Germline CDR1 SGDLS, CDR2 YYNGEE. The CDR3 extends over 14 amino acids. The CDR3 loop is CASSVGIAREPQHF. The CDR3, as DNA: TGTGCCAGCAGCGTAGGCATCGCTCGAGAGCCCCAGCATTTT.